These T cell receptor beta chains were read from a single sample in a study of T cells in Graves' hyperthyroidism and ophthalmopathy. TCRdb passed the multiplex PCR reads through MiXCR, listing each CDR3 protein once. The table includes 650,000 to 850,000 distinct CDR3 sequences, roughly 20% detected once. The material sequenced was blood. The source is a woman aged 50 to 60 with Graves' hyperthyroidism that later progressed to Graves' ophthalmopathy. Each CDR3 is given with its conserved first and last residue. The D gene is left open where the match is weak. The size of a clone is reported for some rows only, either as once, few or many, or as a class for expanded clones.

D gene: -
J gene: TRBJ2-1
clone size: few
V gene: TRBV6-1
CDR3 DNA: TGTGCCAGCAGCACACCGGGACCGGGCTCCTACAATGAGCAGTTCTTC
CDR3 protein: CASSTPGPGSYNEQFF

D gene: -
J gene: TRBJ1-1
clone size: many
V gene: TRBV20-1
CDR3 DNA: TGCAGTGCTAGCAGGGCCGAAGCTTTCTTT
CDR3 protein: CSASRAEAFF

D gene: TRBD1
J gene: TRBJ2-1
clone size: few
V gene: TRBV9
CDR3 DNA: TGTGCCAGCAGCGGACAGGGCACCGTCTACAATGAGCAGTTCTTC
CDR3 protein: CASSGQGTVYNEQFF

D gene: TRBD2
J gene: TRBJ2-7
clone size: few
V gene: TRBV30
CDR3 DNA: TGTGCCTGGAGTGTACCCGGGGGGACCTACGAGCAGTACTTC
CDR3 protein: CAWSVPGGTYEQYF

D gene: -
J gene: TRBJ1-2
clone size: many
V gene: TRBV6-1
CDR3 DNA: TGTGCCAGCTTTCCGTCGGGCGGAGATTCACCCGTCAACTATGGCTACACCTTC
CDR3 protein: CASFPSGGDSPVNYGYTF

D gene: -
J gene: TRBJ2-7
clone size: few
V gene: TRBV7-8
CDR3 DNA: TGTGCCAGCAGCTTATATCCAGGGGGGGAGGGCCACTCCTACGAGCAGTACTTC
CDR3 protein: CASSLYPGGEGHSYEQYF

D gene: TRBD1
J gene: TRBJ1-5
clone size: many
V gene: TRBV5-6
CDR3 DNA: TGTGCCAGCAGCTTGGGGACAGGGGGGCGTCAGCCCCAGCATTTT
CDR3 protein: CASSLGTGGRQPQHF

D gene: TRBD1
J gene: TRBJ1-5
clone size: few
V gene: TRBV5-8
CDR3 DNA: TGTGCCAGCAGTACAGGGGATCTTAATCAGCCCCAGCATTTT
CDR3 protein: CASSTGDLNQPQHF

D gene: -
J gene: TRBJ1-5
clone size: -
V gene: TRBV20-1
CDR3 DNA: TGCAGTGCTAAAGAGGGGTTCAATCAGCCCCAGCATTTT
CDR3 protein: CSAKEGFNQPQHF

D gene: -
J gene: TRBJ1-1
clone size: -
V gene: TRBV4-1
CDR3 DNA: TGCGCCAGCAGCCAAAATACACCATCAGAAGCTTTCTTT
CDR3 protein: CASSQNTPSEAFF

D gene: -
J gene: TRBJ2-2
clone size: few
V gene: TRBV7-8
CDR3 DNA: TGTGCCAGTGGACAGTGGCGGACCGGGGAGCTGTTTTTT
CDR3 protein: CASGQWRTGELFF

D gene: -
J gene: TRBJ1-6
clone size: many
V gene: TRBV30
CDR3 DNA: TGTGCCTGGAGCACAACAGGGACCTATAATTCACCCCTCCACTTT
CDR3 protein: CAWSTTGTYNSPLHF

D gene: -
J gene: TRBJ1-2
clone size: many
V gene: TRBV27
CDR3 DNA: TGTGCCAGCAGTTTAAGGCCAGGACCTAACTATGGCTACACCTTC
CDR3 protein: CASSLRPGPNYGYTF

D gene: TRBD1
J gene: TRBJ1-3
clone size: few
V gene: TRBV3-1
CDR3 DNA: TGTGCCAGCAGCCGAGGTACAGGGGGAGTATCTGGAAACACCATATATTTT
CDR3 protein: CASSRGTGGVSGNTIYF

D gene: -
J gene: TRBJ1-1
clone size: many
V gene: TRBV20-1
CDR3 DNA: TGCAGTGCTAATAAGCAGCGATTCACTGAAGCTTTCTTT
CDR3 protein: CSANKQRFTEAFF

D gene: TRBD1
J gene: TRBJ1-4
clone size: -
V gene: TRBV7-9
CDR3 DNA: TGTGCCAGCAGGGAACAAACCCAGGGGGGAAAACTGTTTTTT
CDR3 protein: CASREQTQGGKLFF

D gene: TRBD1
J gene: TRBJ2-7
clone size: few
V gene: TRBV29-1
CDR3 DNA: TGCAGCGTTGGGCCCAGACAGGGGGACTACGAGCAGTACTTC
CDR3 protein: CSVGPRQGDYEQYF

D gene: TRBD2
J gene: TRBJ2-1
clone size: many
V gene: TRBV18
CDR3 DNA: TGTGCCAGCTCCCGAGCGGGGGGGCAATACAATGAGCAGTTCTTC
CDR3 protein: CASSRAGGQYNEQFF

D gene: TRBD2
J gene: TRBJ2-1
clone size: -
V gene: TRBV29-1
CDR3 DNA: TGCAGCGTTGCTAGCGGGGGCCACAATGAGCAGTTCTTC
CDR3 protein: CSVASGGHNEQFF

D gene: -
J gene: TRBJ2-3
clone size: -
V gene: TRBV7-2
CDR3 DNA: TGTGCCAACAGCCCACGAGTGGGCACAGATACGCAGTATTTT
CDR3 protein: CANSPRVGTDTQYF